This TCR beta chain was observed in a study of spatial heterogeneity in lung cancer. Time point given: sample taken at primary tumor resection. Germline CDR1 is SGHDT and CDR2 is YYEEEE. The CDR3 contains 16 residues. Trimming took off 0 bases at V and 4 bases at J, with 14 bases between the two ends. TCRdb re-called the 5' RACE reads through MiXCR, storing one row per CDR3 protein. The sample has about 21,000 distinct CDR3 sequences; approximately 4.2% are singletons. This clonotype was observed many times. The V call is TRBV5-6, the J call TRBJ1-5; D is possibly TRBD1 (6 bases). This sequence originates from a male donor with early-stage non-small cell lung cancer. Source: PBMCs, taken at surgery. The CDR3 here is CASSLGPGTYNQPQHF. The CDR3 DNA is TGTGCCAGCAGCTTGGGACCCGGGACATATAATCAGCCCCAGCATTTT.